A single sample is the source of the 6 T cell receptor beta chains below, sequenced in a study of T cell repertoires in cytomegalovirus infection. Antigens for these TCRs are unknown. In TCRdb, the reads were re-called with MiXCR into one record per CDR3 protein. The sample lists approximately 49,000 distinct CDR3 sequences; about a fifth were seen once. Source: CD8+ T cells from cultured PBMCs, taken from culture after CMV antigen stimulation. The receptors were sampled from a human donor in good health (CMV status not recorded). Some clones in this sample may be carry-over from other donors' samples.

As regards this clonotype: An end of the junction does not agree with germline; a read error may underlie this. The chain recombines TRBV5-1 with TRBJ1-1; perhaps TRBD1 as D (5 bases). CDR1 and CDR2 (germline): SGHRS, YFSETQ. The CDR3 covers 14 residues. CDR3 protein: CASSSRGQNTEAFF. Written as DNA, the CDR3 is TGCGCCAGTAGCTCCCGCGGACAGAACACTGAAGCTTTCTTT. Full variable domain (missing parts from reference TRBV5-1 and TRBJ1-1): KAGVTQTPRYLIKTRGQQVTLSCSPISGHRSVSWYQQTPGQGLQFLFEYFSETQRNKGNFPGRFSGRQFSNSRSEMNVSTLELGDSALYLCASSSRGQNTEAFFGQGTRLTVV.

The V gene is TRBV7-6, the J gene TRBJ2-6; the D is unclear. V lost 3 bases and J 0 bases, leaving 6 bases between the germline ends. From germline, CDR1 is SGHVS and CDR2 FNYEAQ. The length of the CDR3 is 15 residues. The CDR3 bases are TGTGCCAGCAGCTTTCGCAGCTCTGGGGCCAACGTCCTGACTTTC. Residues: CASSFRSSGANVLTF.

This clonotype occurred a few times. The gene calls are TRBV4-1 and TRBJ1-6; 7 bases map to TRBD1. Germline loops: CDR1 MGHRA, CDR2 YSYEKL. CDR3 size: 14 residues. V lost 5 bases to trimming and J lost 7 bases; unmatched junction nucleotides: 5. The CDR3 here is CASSNRDRNSPLHF. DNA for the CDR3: TGCGCCAGCAGCAACCGGGACAGAAATTCACCCCTCCACTTT.

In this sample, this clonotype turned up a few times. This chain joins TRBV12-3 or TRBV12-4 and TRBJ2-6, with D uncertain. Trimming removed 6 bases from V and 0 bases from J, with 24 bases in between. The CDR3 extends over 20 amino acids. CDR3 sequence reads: CASSGRRSLNTSSGANVLTF. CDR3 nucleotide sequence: TGTGCCAGCAGCGGACGTAGAAGCCTTAATACCTCCTCTGGGGCCAACGTCCTGACTTTC.

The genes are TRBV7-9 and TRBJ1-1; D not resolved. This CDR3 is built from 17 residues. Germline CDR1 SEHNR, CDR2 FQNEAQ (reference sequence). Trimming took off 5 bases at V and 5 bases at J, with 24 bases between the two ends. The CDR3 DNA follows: TGTGCCAGCAGCGTACCCTCAGGTCTCTTGCGCACTACTGAAGCTTTCTTT. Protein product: CASSVPSGLLRTTEAFF. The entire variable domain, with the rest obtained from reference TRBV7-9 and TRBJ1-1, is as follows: DTGVSQNPRHKITKRGQNVTFRCDPISEHNRLYWYRQTLGQGPEFLTYFQNEAQLEKSRLLSDRFSAERPKGSFSTLEIQRTEQGDSAMYLCASSVPSGLLRTTEAFFGQGTRLTVV.

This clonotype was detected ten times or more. The DNA for the CDR3 is TGTGCCAGCAGCTTAGGTTACGGGAGAGAGAACACAGATACGCAGTATTTT. Translation: CASSLGYGRENTDTQYF. The rearrangement uses TRBV7-2 and TRBJ2-3; possibly TRBD2 for D (6 bases). With 1 base removed from V and 2 bases from J, the gap between germline ends came to 16 bases. The V gene's germline CDR1 is SGHTA and CDR2 FQGNSA. The CDR3 is 17 residues long.